The sequence of this TCR beta chain was determined in a study of CD8+ T cells in alopecia areata listed by TCRdb under 2018. Regarding the research as a whole: Treated patients were enrolled in an open-label pilot trial of oral tofacitinib, 5 to 10 mg twice daily, for moderate-to-severe alopecia areata. Human TCRbeta sequencing covered scalp tissue and sorted CD4+ and CD8+ peripheral blood T cells from patchy and totalis/universalis alopecia areata patients and healthy controls. Tofacitinib-treated patients had biopsies at baseline and at 4 and 24 weeks of treatment, with a later scalp biopsy in several patients. The RNA source kit depended on sample type: the PAXgene miRNA kit for fixed scalp, the miRNeasy kit for PBMCs, and the RNeasy kit for mouse skin. Tofacitinib was given for 6 to 18 months, followed by 6 months of follow-up off drug to assess delayed response and recurrence. Scalp clonality was compared among normal scalp (n=4), patchy alopecia areata scalp (n=8), and alopecia totalis/universalis scalp (n=8). Amplification of TCRbeta CDR3 regions was done by immunoSEQ multiplex PCR using 35 Vbeta forward primers and 13 Jbeta reverse primers. In both human patients and the C3H/HeJ mouse model, the study applied high-throughput TCRbeta sequencing to look at T cell clonal expansion in alopecia areata. The paper as a whole reports these results and caveats: TCR sequences shared between patients were less clear than in mice, possibly partly because of HLA diversity in the patient population. Compared with normal scalp, lesional scalp had higher clonality and more expanded CD8+ clones, particularly in alopecia totalis/universalis, a pattern that suggests antigenic drive. Resident alphabeta T cells in normal human skin are also sequenced, complicating scalp TCR repertoire analysis, unlike mouse skin dominated by gammadelta T cells.

Explained via the paper, the time point label denotes: baseline before oral tofacitinib. From alopecia areata patients, peripheral blood was collected along with lesional scalp punch biopsies. After PBMCs were isolated by density centrifugation and stained for CD3, CD4 and CD8, a FACSAria was used to sort CD4+ and CD8+ T cells. Including the terminal cysteine and phenylalanine, the CDR3 comprises 15 residues. Solely the CDR3 DNA is kept, with 45 bases framed from the first base. CDR1 and CDR2 were assigned from the germline V gene (reference sequence) as SEHNR and FQNEAQ. V is clipped by 4 bases and J by 1 base, and the sequence between their germline boundaries is 8 bases long. The library came from the immunoSEQ multiplex PCR assay. For TCR sequencing, RNA was extracted from every sample and reverse transcribed into cDNA to serve as template. First-strand cDNA was synthesized using SuperScript III with a 2:1 mix of oligo-dT and random hexamers. A synthetic immune receptor repertoire was used to assess amplification bias, and residual bias was removed computationally. In the original analysis: Raw reads were preprocessed for error removal, and CDR3 was defined according to IMGT conventions as running from the conserved cysteine to phenylalanine. To get clonality, Shannon entropy was normalized by log2 of the number of productive unique TCRs and the result was subtracted from 1. Whether each scalp clone was CD4 or CD8 was inferred by checking scalp TCRbeta sequences against the CD4 and CD8 repertoires from sorted blood. In TCRdb, the immuneACCESS table is reduced to in-frame sequences with V and J assigned. These tables do not hold every clone; where another copy was compared, an unresolved V gene accounts for under half, and the others remain unexplained. Clone size and the V and J calls come from that table; the DNA yielded D and trimming. The sample yields about 150,000 clones; approximately 87% were counted once. About 14% of the sample rests with the top ten.

As to this clone: No antigen is known for it. Per-base quality was not reported, and no clone a single base away is much larger than it.

This clonotype was obtained from a human donor with alopecia areata. The sequenced sample was CD8+ T cells sorted from blood, obtained at week 0. The chain uses TRBV7-9 and TRBJ2-6, with a weak D call of TRBD1 (5 bases match). The CDR3 corresponds to CASSSTESGANVLTF. The DNA is TGTGCCAGCAGCTCGACAGAGTCTGGGGCCAACGTCCTGACTTTC.